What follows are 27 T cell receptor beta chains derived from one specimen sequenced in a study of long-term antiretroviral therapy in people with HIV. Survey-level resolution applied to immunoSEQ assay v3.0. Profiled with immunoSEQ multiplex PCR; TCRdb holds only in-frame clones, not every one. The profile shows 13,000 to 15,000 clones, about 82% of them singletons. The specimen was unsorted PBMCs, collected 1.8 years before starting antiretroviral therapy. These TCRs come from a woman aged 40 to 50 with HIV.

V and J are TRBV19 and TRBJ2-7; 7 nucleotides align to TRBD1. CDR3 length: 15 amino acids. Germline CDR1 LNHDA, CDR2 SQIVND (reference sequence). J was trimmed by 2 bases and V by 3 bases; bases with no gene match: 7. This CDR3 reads CASSIADRLTYEQYF. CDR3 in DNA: TGTGCCAGTAGTATCGCGGACAGGCTAACCTACGAGCAGTACTTC.

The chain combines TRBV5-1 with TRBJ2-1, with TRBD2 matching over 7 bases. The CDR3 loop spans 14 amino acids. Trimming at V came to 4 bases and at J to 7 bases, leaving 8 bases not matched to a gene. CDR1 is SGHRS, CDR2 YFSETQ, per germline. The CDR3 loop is CASSLEGLTNEQFF. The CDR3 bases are TGCGCCAGCAGCCTGGAGGGACTAACAAATGAGCAGTTCTTC.

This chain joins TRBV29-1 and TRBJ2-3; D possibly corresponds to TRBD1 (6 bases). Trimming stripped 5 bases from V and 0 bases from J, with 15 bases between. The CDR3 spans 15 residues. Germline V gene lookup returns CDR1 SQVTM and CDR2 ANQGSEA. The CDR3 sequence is CSVSDPRGSTDTQYF. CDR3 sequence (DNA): TGCAGCGTTTCCGACCCTAGGGGGAGCACAGATACGCAGTATTTT.

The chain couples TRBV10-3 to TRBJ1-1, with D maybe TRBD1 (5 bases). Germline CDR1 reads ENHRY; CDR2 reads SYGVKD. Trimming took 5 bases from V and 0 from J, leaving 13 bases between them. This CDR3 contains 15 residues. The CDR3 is CAISQGAKMNTEAFF. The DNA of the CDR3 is TGTGCCATCAGTCAGGGTGCCAAAATGAACACTGAAGCTTTCTTT.

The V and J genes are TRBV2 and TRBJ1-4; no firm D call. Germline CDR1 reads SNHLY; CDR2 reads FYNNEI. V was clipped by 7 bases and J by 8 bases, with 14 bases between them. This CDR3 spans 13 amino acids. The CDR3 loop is CASIPGPSEKLFF. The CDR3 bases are TGTGCCAGCATCCCCGGTCCCTCCGAAAAACTGTTTTTT.

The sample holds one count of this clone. DNA for the CDR3: TGTGCCTGGAGTGCGGGGATGAGTACGCAGTATTTT. Its protein is CAWSAGMSTQYF. V usage is TRBV30 and J usage is TRBJ2-3; tentatively, D is TRBD2 (5 bases). The germline V and J ends were trimmed by 1 base and 8 bases, with 10 bases remaining between them. This CDR3 is built from 12 residues. Germline CDR1 and CDR2: GTSNPN and SVGIG (reference sequence).

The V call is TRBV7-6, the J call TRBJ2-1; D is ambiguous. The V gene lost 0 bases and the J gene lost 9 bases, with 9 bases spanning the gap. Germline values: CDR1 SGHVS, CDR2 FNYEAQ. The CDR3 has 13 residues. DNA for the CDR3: TGTGCCAGCAGCTTAGCGGGTGACTCTGAGCAGTTCTTC. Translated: CASSLAGDSEQFF.

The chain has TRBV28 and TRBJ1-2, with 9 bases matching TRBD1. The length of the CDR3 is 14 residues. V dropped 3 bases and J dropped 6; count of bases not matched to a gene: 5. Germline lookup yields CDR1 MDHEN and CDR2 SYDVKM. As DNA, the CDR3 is TGTGCCAGCAGTTTTGGGACAGGGCATAATGGCTACACCTTC. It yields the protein CASSFGTGHNGYTF.

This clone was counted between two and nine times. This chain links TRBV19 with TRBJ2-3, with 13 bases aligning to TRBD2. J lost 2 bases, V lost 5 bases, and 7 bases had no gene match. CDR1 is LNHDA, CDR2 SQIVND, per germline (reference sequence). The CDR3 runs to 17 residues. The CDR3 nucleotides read TGTGCCAGTAGTTCTGGGACTAGCGGGACCTACACAGATACGCAGTATTTT. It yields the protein CASSSGTSGTYTDTQYF.

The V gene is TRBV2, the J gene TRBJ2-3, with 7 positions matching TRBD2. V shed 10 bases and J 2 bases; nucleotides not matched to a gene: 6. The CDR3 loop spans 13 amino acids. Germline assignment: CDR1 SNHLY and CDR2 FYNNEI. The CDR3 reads CATRDYLTDTQYF. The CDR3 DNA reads TGTGCCACCCGGGACTACCTCACAGATACGCAGTATTTT. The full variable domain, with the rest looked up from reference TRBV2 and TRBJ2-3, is EPEVTQTPSHQVTQMGQEVILRCVPISNHLYFYWYRQILGQKVEFLVSFYNNEISEKSEIFDDQFSVERPDGSNFTLKIRSTKLEDSAMYFCATRDYLTDTQYFGPGTRLTVL.

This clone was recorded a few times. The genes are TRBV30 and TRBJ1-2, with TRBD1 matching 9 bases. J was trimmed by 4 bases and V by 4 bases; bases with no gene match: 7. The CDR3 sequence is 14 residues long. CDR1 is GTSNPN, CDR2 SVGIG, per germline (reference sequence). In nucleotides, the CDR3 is TGTGCCTGGAAGCCGGACAGGGGACCCTATGGCTACACCTTC. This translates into CAWKPDRGPYGYTF.

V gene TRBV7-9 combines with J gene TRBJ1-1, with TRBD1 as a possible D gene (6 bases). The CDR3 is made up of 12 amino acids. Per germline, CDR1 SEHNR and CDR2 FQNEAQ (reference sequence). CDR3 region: CAGGGANTEAFF. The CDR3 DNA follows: TGTGCAGGCGGGGGGGCGAACACTGAAGCTTTCTTT.

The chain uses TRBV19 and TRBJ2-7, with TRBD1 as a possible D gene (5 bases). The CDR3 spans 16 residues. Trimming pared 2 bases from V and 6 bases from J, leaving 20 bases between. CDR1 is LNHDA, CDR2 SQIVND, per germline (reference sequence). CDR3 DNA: TGTGCCAGTAGTATATCCGTGACGCCTCAGGGTACCGAGCAGTACTTC. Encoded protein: CASSISVTPQGTEQYF.

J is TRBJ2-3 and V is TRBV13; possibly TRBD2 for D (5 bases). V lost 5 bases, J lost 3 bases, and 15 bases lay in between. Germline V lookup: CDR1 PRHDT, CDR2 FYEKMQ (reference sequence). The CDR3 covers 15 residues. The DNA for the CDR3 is TGTGCCAGCAGCCGAGGGATCCTCAGAACAGATACGCAGTATTTT. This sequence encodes CASSRGILRTDTQYF.

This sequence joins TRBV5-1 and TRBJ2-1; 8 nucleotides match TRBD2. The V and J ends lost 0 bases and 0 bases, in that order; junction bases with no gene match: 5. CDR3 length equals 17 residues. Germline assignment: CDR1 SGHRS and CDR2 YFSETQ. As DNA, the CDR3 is TGCGCCAGCAGCTTGGTGGCTCTAGCGGGCTCCTACAATGAGCAGTTCTTC. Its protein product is CASSLVALAGSYNEQFF.

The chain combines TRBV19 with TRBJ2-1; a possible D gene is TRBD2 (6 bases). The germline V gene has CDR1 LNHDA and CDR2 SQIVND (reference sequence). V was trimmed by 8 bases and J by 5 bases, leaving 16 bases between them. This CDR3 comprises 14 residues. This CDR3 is CASGWFWGDNEQFF. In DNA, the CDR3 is TGTGCCAGTGGGTGGTTTTGGGGGGACAATGAGCAGTTCTTC.

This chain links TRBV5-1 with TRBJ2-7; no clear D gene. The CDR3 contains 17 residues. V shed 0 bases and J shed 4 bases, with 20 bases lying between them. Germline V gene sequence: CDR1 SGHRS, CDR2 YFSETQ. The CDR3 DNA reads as TGCGCCAGCAGCTTGGCTAATATAGCAGATCCCCCTTACGAGCAGTACTTC. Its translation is CASSLANIADPPYEQYF.

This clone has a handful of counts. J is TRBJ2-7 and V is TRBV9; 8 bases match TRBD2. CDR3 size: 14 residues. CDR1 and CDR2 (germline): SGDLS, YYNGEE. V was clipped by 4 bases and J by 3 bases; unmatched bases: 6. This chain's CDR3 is CASSRGLEIYEQYF. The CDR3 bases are TGTGCCAGCAGCAGGGGACTAGAAATCTACGAGCAGTACTTC.

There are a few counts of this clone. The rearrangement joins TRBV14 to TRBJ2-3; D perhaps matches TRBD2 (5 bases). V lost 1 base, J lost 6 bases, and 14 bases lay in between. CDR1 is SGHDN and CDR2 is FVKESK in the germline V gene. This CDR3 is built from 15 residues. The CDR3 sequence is CASSQGGTRSDTQYF. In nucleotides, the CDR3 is TGTGCCAGCAGCCAAGGGGGTACTAGGTCGGATACGCAGTATTTT.

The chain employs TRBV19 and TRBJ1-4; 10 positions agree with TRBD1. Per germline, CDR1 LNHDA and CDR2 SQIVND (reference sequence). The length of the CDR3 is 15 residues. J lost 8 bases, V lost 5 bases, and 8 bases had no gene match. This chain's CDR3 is CASSLWDRGTEKLFF. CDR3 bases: TGTGCCAGTAGTCTTTGGGACAGGGGCACGGAAAAACTGTTTTTT.

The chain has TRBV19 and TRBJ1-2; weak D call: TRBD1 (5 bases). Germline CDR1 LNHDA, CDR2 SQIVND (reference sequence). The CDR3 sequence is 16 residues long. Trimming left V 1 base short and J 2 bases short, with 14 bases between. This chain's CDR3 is CASSIGSTGKNYGYTF. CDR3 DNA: TGTGCCAGTAGTATAGGTAGTACAGGAAAGAACTATGGCTACACCTTC.

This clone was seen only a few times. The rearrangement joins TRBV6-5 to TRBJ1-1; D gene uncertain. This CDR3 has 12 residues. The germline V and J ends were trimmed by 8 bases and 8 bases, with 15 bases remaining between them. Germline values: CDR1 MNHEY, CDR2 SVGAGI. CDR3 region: CASPPDPEEAFF. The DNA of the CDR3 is TGTGCCAGCCCTCCGGACCCCGAGGAAGCTTTCTTT.

The CDR3 nucleotides are TGTGCCATCAGTGAGCCGGCGGTCTTGTCCTATGGCTACACCTTC. Translating it yields CAISEPAVLSYGYTF. V gene TRBV10-3 combines with J gene TRBJ1-2, with D uncertain. The CDR3 totals 15 residues. Trimming pared 2 bases from V and 4 bases from J, leaving 14 bases between. The germline CDR1 and CDR2 sequences are ENHRY and SYGVKD.

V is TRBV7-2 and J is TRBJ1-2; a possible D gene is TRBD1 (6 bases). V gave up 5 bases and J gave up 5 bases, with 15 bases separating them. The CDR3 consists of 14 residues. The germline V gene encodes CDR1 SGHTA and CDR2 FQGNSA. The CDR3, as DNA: TGTGCCAGCAGCGCGGGGGCGGGCGTATATGGCTACACCTTC. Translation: CASSAGAGVYGYTF.

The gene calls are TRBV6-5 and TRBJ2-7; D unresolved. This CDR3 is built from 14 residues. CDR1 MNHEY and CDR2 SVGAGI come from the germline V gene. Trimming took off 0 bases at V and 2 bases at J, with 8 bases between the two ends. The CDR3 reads CASSYSMGTYEQYF. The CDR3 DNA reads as TGTGCCAGCAGTTACTCGATGGGCACCTACGAGCAGTACTTC.

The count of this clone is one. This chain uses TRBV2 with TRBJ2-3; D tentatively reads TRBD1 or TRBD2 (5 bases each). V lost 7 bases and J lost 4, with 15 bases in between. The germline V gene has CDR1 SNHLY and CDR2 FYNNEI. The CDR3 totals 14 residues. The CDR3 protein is CASILSWGSDTQYF. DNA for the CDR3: TGTGCCAGCATCCTGAGTTGGGGGTCAGATACGCAGTATTTT.

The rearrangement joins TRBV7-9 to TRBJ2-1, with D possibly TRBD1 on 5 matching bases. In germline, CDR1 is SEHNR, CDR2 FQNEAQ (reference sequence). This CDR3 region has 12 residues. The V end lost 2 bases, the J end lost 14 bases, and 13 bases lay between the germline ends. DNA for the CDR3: TGTGCCAGCAGCTTAATTCCAGGGCTTAAGTTCTTC. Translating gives CASSLIPGLKFF.